One sample yielded the 24 T cell receptor beta chains listed below, sequenced in a study of T cells in Graves' hyperthyroidism and ophthalmopathy. The investigators amplified TCR beta CDR3 regions from RNA transcripts. A first-round RT-PCR of the TCR CDR3 used the HTBI primer set. TCRdb used MiXCR to reprocess the multiplex PCR reads, holding one entry per CDR3 protein. This sample carries 450,000 to 600,000 distinct CDR3 sequences, 14% of them seen once, and the ten largest clones take approximately 13%. The sequencing sample was made of blood. The receptors derive from a middle-aged woman with Graves' hyperthyroidism.

The V call is TRBV20-1, the J call TRBJ2-1, with 10 positions matching TRBD1. The CDR3 is 15 residues long. Germline V gene sequence: CDR1 DFQATT, CDR2 SNEGSKA (reference sequence). Trimming took 0 bases from V and 9 from J; bases not matched to a gene: 8. CDR3 loop: CSARELDRGNSEQFF. The CDR3 region has the DNA TGCAGTGCTAGAGAGTTGGACAGGGGGAACAGTGAGCAGTTCTTC.

This clonotype was recorded at least ten times. The chain couples TRBV5-1 to TRBJ2-7, with D perhaps TRBD1 (6 bases). Trimming pared 5 bases from V and 4 bases from J, leaving 19 bases between. The CDR3 contains 15 residues. The germline CDR1 and CDR2 sequences are SGHRS and YFSETQ. For the CDR3, the DNA is TGCGCCAGCAGAACAGCAGGGGCTCCCGTTTACGAGCAGTACTTC. Amino acid sequence: CASRTAGAPVYEQYF.

This clonotype was detected ten times or more. The chain uses TRBV7-3 and TRBJ2-2, with 7 bases lining up with TRBD1. The CDR3 length is 15 residues. With V trimmed by 6 bases and J by 2 bases, 6 bases remained unmatched. CDR1 SGHTA and CDR2 FQGTGA come from the germline V gene. The chain's CDR3 is CASRGGMGNTGELFF. The CDR3 nucleotides are TGTGCCAGCAGAGGGGGCATGGGAAACACCGGGGAGCTGTTTTTT.

The chain links TRBV7-2 to TRBJ2-5; D is unclear. Trimming left V 6 bases short and J 0 bases short, with 20 bases between. The CDR3 is 17 residues long. Germline CDR1 and CDR2: SGHTA and FQGNSA. This CDR3 is CASRLPLDGKYQETQYF. CDR3 coding DNA: TGTGCCAGCAGACTCCCCCTGGACGGAAAATACCAAGAGACCCAGTACTTC.

This clonotype was recorded a few times. The V gene is TRBV6-5, the J gene TRBJ2-1; 13 nucleotides agree with TRBD2. The germline V gene has CDR1 MNHEY and CDR2 SVGAGI. The CDR3 has 16 amino acids. V was pared by 2 bases and J by 7 bases, with 5 bases of the junction left unmatched. CDR3 coding DNA: TGTGCCAGCAGTTACGACGGACTAGCGGGAGCTAATGAGCAGTTCTTC. Its protein product is CASSYDGLAGANEQFF.

This clonotype was recorded at least ten times. The chain has TRBV28 and TRBJ2-7; TRBD2 matches 7 bases. With 5 bases clipped from V and 4 bases from J, the junction kept 14 bases outside the gene matches. The germline V gene encodes CDR1 MDHEN and CDR2 SYDVKM. The CDR3 runs to 16 residues. CDR3 amino acids: CASSDIKERDRYEQYF. The CDR3 DNA follows: TGTGCCAGCAGTGACATCAAGGAGCGGGATAGGTACGAGCAGTACTTC.

This clonotype was found many times. This chain connects TRBV28 to TRBJ1-1; 9 nucleotides match TRBD1. The trim removed 3 bases at V and 1 base at J, leaving 12 bases unmatched. Germline CDR1 is MDHEN and CDR2 is SYDVKM. CDR3 size: 18 residues. CDR3 nucleotide sequence: TGTGCCAGCAGTTTGCCCTGGGACAGGGCAATCTCGAACACTGAAGCTTTCTTT. Translation gives CASSLPWDRAISNTEAFF.

In its sample, this clonotype was seen many times. The V and J genes are TRBV7-9 and TRBJ2-7; 8 positions match TRBD2. CDR1 is SEHNR and CDR2 is FQNEAQ in the germline V gene (reference sequence). The CDR3 is 15 amino acids. V lost 4 bases, J lost 6 bases, and 11 bases stayed unmatched. CDR3 DNA: TGTGCCAGCAGCTCGGAGAGCCGGGCGGGGGGCGAGCAGTACTTC. It yields the protein CASSSESRAGGEQYF.

This clonotype occurred many times. V is TRBV28 and J is TRBJ1-2; 10 bases are a match to TRBD1. The germline V gene has CDR1 MDHEN and CDR2 SYDVKM. The CDR3 length is 15 residues. V was pared by 5 bases and J by 1 base, with 4 bases of the junction left unmatched. The CDR3: CASSHGDRGNYGYTF. The CDR3 nucleotides are TGTGCCAGCAGTCACGGGGACAGGGGTAACTATGGCTACACCTTC.

This clonotype was counted many times. J is TRBJ2-1 and V is TRBV7-2; TRBD1 agrees at 8 bases. With 3 bases clipped from V and 10 bases from J, the junction kept 5 bases outside the gene matches. CDR1 and CDR2 from the germline V gene are SGHTA and FQGNSA. CDR3 length: 13 amino acids. The CDR3 loop reads CASSFQGAWEQFF. CDR3 in DNA: TGTGCCAGCAGCTTCCAGGGGGCATGGGAGCAGTTCTTC.

V is TRBV20-1 and J is TRBJ2-2, with TRBD2 as a possible D gene (6 bases). V lost 0 bases and J 5 bases, leaving 16 bases between the germline ends. Germline CDR1 and CDR2: DFQATT and SNEGSKA (reference sequence). This CDR3 region has 16 residues. The CDR3 region has the DNA TGCAGTGCTAGAGATATGACGGGAGAAGGAACCGGGGAGCTGTTTTTT. It yields the protein CSARDMTGEGTGELFF.

This clonotype was seen at least ten times. This rearrangement joins TRBV12-3 or TRBV12-4 to TRBJ2-3, with 14 bases aligning to TRBD2. This CDR3 has 19 residues. V lost 6 bases, J lost 4 bases, and 15 bases stayed unmatched. CDR3 in DNA: TGTGCCAGCAGCCGCAGTCCGGGACTAGCGGGAGCGGGACCAGATACGCAGTATTTT. It is translated as CASSRSPGLAGAGPDTQYF.

A few counts support this clonotype. The chain has TRBV5-5 and TRBJ1-5; the match to TRBD1 covers 7 bases. The germline CDR1 and CDR2 sequences are SGHKS and YYEKEE (reference sequence). With 4 bases clipped from V and 5 bases from J, the junction kept 6 bases outside the gene matches. The CDR3 length is 14 residues. In nucleotides, the CDR3 is TGTGCCAGCAGCCAGGGGACAGTTTATCAGCCCCAGCATTTT. This translates into CASSQGTVYQPQHF.

The gene calls are TRBV20-1 and TRBJ1-4; TRBD1 might be the D (5 bases). This CDR3 spans 13 amino acids. Trimming pared 3 bases from V and 8 bases from J, leaving 13 bases between. Germline V gene lookup returns CDR1 DFQATT and CDR2 SNEGSKA (reference sequence). CDR3 nucleotides: TGCAGTGCTAGGGGGCCCGTAGGGGAAAAACTGTTTTTT. Its protein is CSARGPVGEKLFF.

The chain uses TRBV20-1 and TRBJ2-7; maybe TRBD2 (6 bases). The V gene's germline CDR1 is DFQATT and CDR2 SNEGSKA (reference sequence). There are 17 residues in the CDR3. Between the trimmed V and J ends, which lost 0 bases and 1 base, there was a span of 19 bases. Here the CDR3 DNA reads TGCAGTGCTAGAGATGTGGGGGGACCGGGTGGATCCTACGAGCAGTACTTC. It is translated as CSARDVGGPGGSYEQYF.

This clonotype was found many times. The J gene is TRBJ2-1, the V gene TRBV2, with 7 bases matching TRBD2. CDR3 length: 13 amino acids. Germline V lookup: CDR1 SNHLY, CDR2 FYNNEI. Trimming took 4 bases from V and 8 from J; bases not matched to a gene: 5. The CDR3 DNA is TGTGCCAGCAGTGTTTGGGAGGGCGATGAGCAGTTCTTC. This encodes CASSVWEGDEQFF.

J is TRBJ1-5 and V is TRBV6-4; D is unresolved. Between the trimmed V and J ends, which lost 2 bases and 0 bases, there was a span of 14 bases. The CDR3 spans 17 residues. Germline CDR1 and CDR2: MRHNA and SNTAGT. The CDR3 bases are TGTGCCAGCAGTGACACCCACGTAAACAGTAGCAATCAGCCCCAGCATTTT. Translation: CASSDTHVNSSNQPQHF.

This clonotype occurred many times. The V and J genes are TRBV27 and TRBJ2-7; D is ambiguous. Germline V gives CDR1 MNHEY, CDR2 SMNVEV (reference sequence). V was trimmed by 5 bases and J by 3 bases, leaving 14 bases between them. The CDR3 sequence is 14 residues long. The CDR3: CASSLYAPYYEQYF. The CDR3 nucleotides read TGTGCCAGCAGTCTTTATGCCCCTTACTACGAGCAGTACTTC.

Comment on this clonotype: One junction end disagrees with the germline gene, perhaps due to a read error. The chain joins TRBV29-1 to TRBJ2-7; 9 nucleotides match TRBD1. This CDR3 has 12 residues. CDR1 and CDR2 (germline): SQVTM, ANQGSEA. The CDR3 is CNVEGQGYEQYF. CDR3 DNA: TGCAACGTTGAGGGACAGGGTTACGAGCAGTACTTC.

A few counts support this clonotype. The chain has TRBV29-1 and TRBJ2-7; 11 bases are shared with TRBD2. V shed 7 bases and J 3 bases; nucleotides not matched to a gene: 11. Germline lookup yields CDR1 SQVTM and CDR2 ANQGSEA. The CDR3 loop spans 15 amino acids. The CDR3 is CSGGGGTSGNYEQYF. In DNA, the CDR3 is TGCAGCGGAGGAGGCGGGACTAGCGGAAACTACGAGCAGTACTTC.

This clonotype appeared many times. This sequence joins TRBV12-3 or TRBV12-4 and TRBJ2-1; D is ambiguous. The CDR3 is 10 amino acids. V dropped 5 bases and J dropped 6 bases, with 2 bases sitting between them. The CDR3 loop reads CASSSNEQFF. The CDR3 DNA reads as TGTGCCAGCAGTAGCAATGAGCAGTTCTTC.

This clonotype was seen many times. Here the CDR3 DNA reads TGTGCCAGCAGTTTTTCGGGGGCACGCCAGCCCCAGCATTTT. Its protein is CASSFSGARQPQHF. The chain links TRBV12-3 or TRBV12-4 to TRBJ1-5; D perhaps matches TRBD1 (6 bases). The CDR3 spans 14 residues. Trimming took off 3 bases at V and 7 bases at J, with 13 bases between the two ends.

This clonotype appeared a few times. The gene calls are TRBV20-1 and TRBJ1-5; D may be TRBD1 (6 bases). The CDR3 is 13 residues long. V lost 3 bases, J lost 6 bases, and 12 bases lay in between. Germline loops: CDR1 DFQATT, CDR2 SNEGSKA (reference sequence). CDR3 protein: CSASLGGAQPQHF. The CDR3 DNA reads as TGCAGTGCTAGCTTGGGGGGGGCTCAGCCCCAGCATTTT.

This clonotype has just a few counts. This sequence joins TRBV28 and TRBJ1-4, with a weak D call TRBD1 (5 bases). With 1 base removed from V and 3 bases from J, the gap between germline ends came to 9 bases. This CDR3 has 15 residues. Germline assignment: CDR1 MDHEN and CDR2 SYDVKM. CDR3 sequence reads: CASSLSRGSNEKLFF. In nucleotides, the CDR3 is TGTGCCAGCAGTTTATCGAGGGGATCTAATGAAAAACTGTTTTTT.